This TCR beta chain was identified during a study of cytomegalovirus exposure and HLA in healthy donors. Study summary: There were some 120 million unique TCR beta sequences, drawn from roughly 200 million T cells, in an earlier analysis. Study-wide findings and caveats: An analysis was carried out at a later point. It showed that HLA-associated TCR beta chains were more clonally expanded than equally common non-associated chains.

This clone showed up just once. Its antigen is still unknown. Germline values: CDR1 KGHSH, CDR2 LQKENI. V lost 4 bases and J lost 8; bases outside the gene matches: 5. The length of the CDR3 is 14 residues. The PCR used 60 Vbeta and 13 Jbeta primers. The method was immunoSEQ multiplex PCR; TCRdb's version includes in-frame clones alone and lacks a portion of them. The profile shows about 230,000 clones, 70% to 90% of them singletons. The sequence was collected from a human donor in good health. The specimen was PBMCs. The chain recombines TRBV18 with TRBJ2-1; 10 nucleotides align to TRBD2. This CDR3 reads CASSQKREGHEQFF. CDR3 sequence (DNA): TGTGCCAGCTCACAAAAGCGGGAGGGCCATGAGCAGTTCTTC. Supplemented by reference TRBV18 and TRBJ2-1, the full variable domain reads NAGVMQNPRHLVRRRGQEARLRCSPMKGHSHVYWYRQLPEEGLKFMVYLQKENIIDESGMPKERFSAEFPKEGPSILRIQQVVRGDSAAYFCASSQKREGHEQFFGPGTRLTVL.